This T cell receptor (beta chain) was sequenced for a study of blood T cells in healthy people across ages. This CDR3 comprises 13 residues. Looked up from germline, CDR1 is SQVTM and CDR2 is ANQGSEA. This clonotype was seen only a few times. One end of the junction fails to match germline, which may point to a read error. Primed by a sample-barcoded 5' primer and a J-beta primer mix, a second PCR proceeded for about 7 to 11 cycles. TCRdb independently ran MiXCR on the 5' RACE reads; one entry per CDR3 protein. This repertoire shows 800,000 or so distinct CDR3 sequences, about 25% found once; its top ten account for more than 3%. The same data also contributed to another study, on T cells of mothers and their children. As that report states: Primer M1S, used in the second PCR, introduced sample barcodes and 2-4 random nucleotides. Persisting microchimeric T cell clones went undetected.

This sequence originates from a boy between 10 and 17 years old in good health. Material for sequencing was blood. The V gene is TRBV29-1, the J gene TRBJ2-5, with D maybe TRBD2 (6 bases). Written as DNA, the CDR3 is TGCAACGTTGTCCCGGGAGCCGCCGAGACCCAGTACTTC. Translated, it gives CNVVPGAAETQYF.